This is a list of T cell receptor beta chains from one sample in a study of blood T cell repertoires in COVID-19. Repertoires were generated with immunoSEQ multiplex PCR, while TCRdb's copy carries only in-frame clones and drops some. The sample includes 25,000 to 30,000 clones, 70% to 90% seen only once; the top ten take approximately 5%. Specimen: peripheral blood. These receptors all come from a human donor in a cohort sampled during active COVID-19. Both conserved end residues are part of each CDR3. The order of the fields is clone size, J gene, V gene, D gene, CDR3 DNA, CDR3 protein. D genes are given only for firm matches. The size field is filled for only some rows; it gives once, few, many or a size class.

- | TRBJ1-1 | TRBV11-2 | - | TGTGCCAGCAGCTTAGACAGGGACACTGAAGCTTTCTTT | CASSLDRDTEAFF
- | TRBJ2-7 | TRBV9 | - | TGTGCCAGCAGCGTAGCCGGTGGGGGGAGACTTTACGAGCAGTACTTC | CASSVAGGGRLYEQYF
once | TRBJ1-6 | TRBV5-1 | TRBD1 | TGCGCCAGCAGCAAGACAGGGGTGGCTTCACCCCTCCACTTT | CASSKTGVASPLHF
- | TRBJ2-3 | TRBV24-1 | - | TGTGCCACCAGTGGAGAGTACCCCGAGGCAGATACGCAGTATTTT | CATSGEYPEADTQYF
once | TRBJ2-3 | TRBV7-9 | TRBD2 | TGTGCCAGCAGCTTTAGCGGGGGGGCCTTGGCAGATACGCAGTATTTT | CASSFSGGALADTQYF
- | TRBJ1-2 | TRBV7-7 | TRBD1 | TGTGCCAGAGACAGGGGGGATGGCTACACCTTC | CARDRGDGYTF
- | TRBJ1-4 | TRBV9 | TRBD1 | TGTGCCAGCAGCCCAGGACAGGGGGACGGTGAAAAACTGTTTTTT | CASSPGQGDGEKLFF
- | TRBJ2-2 | TRBV5-1 | TRBD2 | TGCGCCAGCAGCTTAAGACCTGCACCCCACGGGGGGGACACCGGGGAGCTGTTTTTT | CASSLRPAPHGGDTGELFF
few | TRBJ1-5 | TRBV5-1 | - | TGCGCCAGCAGCTTCGGGGATAGCAATCAGCCCCAGCATTTT | CASSFGDSNQPQHF
- | TRBJ2-7 | TRBV28 | TRBD2 | TGTGCCAGCAGTTTAGCTAGCGGGGGCTCCTACGAGCAGTACTTC | CASSLASGGSYEQYF
- | TRBJ1-1 | TRBV20-1 | - | TGCAGTGCTAGACAGAACACTGAAGCTTTCTTT | CSARQNTEAFF
- | TRBJ2-7 | TRBV19 | TRBD1 | TGTGCCAGTAGTGACCGGGACAGGGGCTACGAGCAGTACTTC | CASSDRDRGYEQYF
- | TRBJ1-1 | TRBV6-5 | - | TGTGCCAGCAGCCTAGGTACTGAAGCTTTCTTT | CASSLGTEAFF
- | TRBJ2-4 | TRBV7-9 | - | TGTGCCAGCAGCGTCGCGGGGGCCGTAAACATTCAGTACTTC | CASSVAGAVNIQYF
- | TRBJ1-2 | TRBV6-4 | TRBD1 | TGTGCCAGCAGTGAGATGTCAGGGGGCGGCTACACCTTC | CASSEMSGGGYTF
once | TRBJ1-2 | TRBV18 | TRBD1 | TGTGCCAGCTCACCAATGGGACAGGGACATGGCTACACCTTC | CASSPMGQGHGYTF
- | TRBJ1-5 | TRBV27 | - | TGTGCCAGCAGTTTAGGGAGGGGCAATCAGCCCCAGCATTTT | CASSLGRGNQPQHF
- | TRBJ2-1 | TRBV6-5 | - | TGTGCCAGCAGCTCGACTAGCTCCTACAATGAGCAGTTCTTC | CASSSTSSYNEQFF
- | TRBJ2-3 | TRBV24-1 | - | TGTGCCACCAGTGACCCCGGACAGGGAGGGAAAGATACGCAGTATTTT | CATSDPGQGGKDTQYF
few | TRBJ1-5 | TRBV6-2/TRBV6-3 | - | TGTGCCAGCAGTTACACGACAGGCAATCAGCCCCAGCATTTT | CASSYTTGNQPQHF
once | TRBJ2-5 | TRBV4-1 | TRBD1 | TGCGCCAGCAGCGAAACCGGGACAGGGGGATACGAGACCCAGTACTTC | CASSETGTGGYETQYF
- | TRBJ2-7 | TRBV6-5 | TRBD2 | TGTGCCAGCAGTTCCTTTGCGGGGGGAGATTACGAGCAGTACTTC | CASSSFAGGDYEQYF
- | TRBJ2-1 | TRBV6-5 | TRBD1 | TGTGCCAGCAGAGCCAGGGGGAATGAGCAGTTCTTC | CASRARGNEQFF
- | TRBJ2-3 | TRBV5-4 | TRBD2 | TGTGCCAGCAGCCCCATAAGCGGGGGTGAAGATACGCAGTATTTT | CASSPISGGEDTQYF
- | TRBJ1-2 | TRBV7-6 | TRBD1 | TGTGCCAGCAGCTCCGGACAGGGGGTTTACTATGGCTACACCTTC | CASSSGQGVYYGYTF
- | TRBJ2-7 | TRBV5-1 | TRBD2 | TGCGCCAGCAGTCCGGCGGGGGGCGACGAGCAGTACTTC | CASSPAGGDEQYF
- | TRBJ2-3 | TRBV10-2 | TRBD1 | TGCGCCAGCAGTGGGAACCTTAGACAGGGCGGGCGCACAGATACGCAGTATTTT | CASSGNLRQGGRTDTQYF
few | TRBJ1-3 | TRBV4-1 | - | TGCGCCAGCAGGGTGGGCCTTTTCTCTGGAAACACCATATATTTT | CASRVGLFSGNTIYF